This entry is about one T cell receptor beta chain. The data were obtained in a study of technical replicates of blood from several donors. Sequenced by immunoSEQ multiplex PCR; TCRdb stores in-frame clones only, minus some. This table holds about 16,000 clones, more than 75% found once. The receptor's source is a human donor in good health. The sample was PBMCs.

CDR3 nucleotide sequence: TGTGCCAGCAGCTTACCGGGTTCCTGGACAGATACGCAGTATTTT. It specifies CASSLPGSWTDTQYF. The chain is built from TRBV7-9 and TRBJ2-3; the D is unclear. In germline, CDR1 is SEHNR, CDR2 FQNEAQ (reference sequence). V gave up 2 bases and J gave up 3 bases, with 12 bases separating them. The CDR3 runs to 15 residues.